The rows below give T cell receptor beta chains drawn from one sample of a study of T cell repertoires in cytomegalovirus infection. TCRdb reanalysed the reads using MiXCR and keeps one entry per CDR3 protein. The sample records under 800,000 distinct CDR3 sequences, approximately 24% being singletons. Sequenced input: CD8+ T cells from PBMCs. These TCRs come from a human donor in good health (CMV status not recorded). Some clones in this sample may be carry-over from other donors' samples. The CDR3 runs from the conserved cysteine through the conserved F or W. The D gene is left open where the match is weak. The size entry is marked missing in some rows and otherwise reads once, few, many or a size class.

TGTGCCAGCACCACGCGGGACAGGGGAGGGGAGACCCAGTACTTC CASTTRDRGGETQYF many TRBD1 TRBJ2-5 TRBV7-2
TGTGCCAGCAGTTACTCTGGCGACAATGAGCAGTTCTTC CASSYSGDNEQFF many NA TRBJ2-1 TRBV6-5
TGTGCCAGCAGCTACGACACCGCCTCAGATACGCAGTATTTT CASSYDTASDTQYF NA NA TRBJ2-3 TRBV13
TGTGCCACCAGCACAGACTCTTACTCCTACGAGCAGTACTTC CATSTDSYSYEQYF NA NA TRBJ2-7 TRBV15
TGTGCCACCAGCATCATGCCAACGAGGGGCAATGAGCAGTTCTTC CATSIMPTRGNEQFF few NA TRBJ2-1 TRBV15
TGTGCCAGCAGCTCCGGGACAGGGCACTATGGCTACACCTTC CASSSGTGHYGYTF many TRBD1 TRBJ1-2 TRBV7-6
TGTGCCAGCAGTTTAGAGGAGGGAGAGAACACTGAAGCTTTCTTT CASSLEEGENTEAFF many NA TRBJ1-1 TRBV12-3/TRBV12-4
TGTGCCAGCATGGCAGGGGACTACGAGCAGTACTTC CASMAGDYEQYF NA NA TRBJ2-7 TRBV27
TGTGCCACCAGTGATTTTCTGGCAGATACGCAGTATTTT CATSDFLADTQYF NA NA TRBJ2-3 TRBV24-1
TGTGCCAGCAGTTCCAGGCCATATAGCAATCAGCCCCAGCATTTT CASSSRPYSNQPQHF few NA TRBJ1-5 TRBV28
TGTGCCAGCACCCTTTGGGTCGGGGTCATGAACACTGAAGCTTTCTTT CASTLWVGVMNTEAFF many NA TRBJ1-1 TRBV7-9
TGTGCCAGCAACTTGTCCGGGGAGCTGTTTTTT CASNLSGELFF NA NA TRBJ2-2 TRBV28
TGTGCCAGCAGCCAAGCGGGGTTATTATCACCCCTCCACTTT CASSQAGLLSPLHF few NA TRBJ1-6 TRBV14
TGTGCCAGCAGTGAAAATAGTGTGGCCCTAGAGGGCTACACCTTC CASSENSVALEGYTF NA NA TRBJ1-2 TRBV25-1
TGTGCCAGCAGCTTAAACGGGCGCACAGATACGCAGTATTTT CASSLNGRTDTQYF many NA TRBJ2-3 TRBV7-2
TGTGCCAGCAGCCCTAGCGGGGGGGCCGCGGATGAGCAGTTCTTC CASSPSGGAADEQFF many TRBD2 TRBJ2-1 TRBV7-2
TGTGCCAGCAGTGATAGAGGGGGAAGCGCGGAGGTTGCCGGGGCCAACGTCCTGACTTTC CASSDRGGSAEVAGANVLTF NA NA TRBJ2-6 TRBV25-1
TGCGCCAGCAGCCAGGCACAGGGCTCGAACACCGGGGAGCTGTTTTTT CASSQAQGSNTGELFF NA NA TRBJ2-2 TRBV4-3
TGCAGCGTCCGACTAGCGGGGGGGCCAGGAGATACGCAGTATTTT CSVRLAGGPGDTQYF NA TRBD2 TRBJ2-3 TRBV29-1
TGTGCCAGCAGCTCGCCGGGGACTTATAACACCTTC CASSSPGTYNTF few NA TRBJ1-2 TRBV7-9
TGTGCCAGCAGCCCCCCAACAGTGATTAGCACAGTTACGCAGTATTTT CASSPPTVISTVTQYF NA NA TRBJ2-3 TRBV7-4
TGCAGTGTTTCGCCGGGACTAGCGGGGGCTTACCAAGAGACCCAGTACTTC CSVSPGLAGAYQETQYF few TRBD2 TRBJ2-5 TRBV20-1
TGTGCCAGCAGCTTAGACGGGGGGGCGGGTCAGCCCCAGCATTTT CASSLDGGAGQPQHF many NA TRBJ1-5 TRBV7-2
TGCGCCAGCAGCACAGGGGGCTGGGATGAGCAGTTCTTC CASSTGGWDEQFF NA TRBD1 TRBJ2-1 TRBV5-1
TGTGCCAGCAGCTCTGGACTATTGGACGAACAAGAGACCCAGTACTTC CASSSGLLDEQETQYF many NA TRBJ2-5 TRBV7-9